One T cell receptor (beta chain) is described in this entry. The V gene's germline CDR1 is MNHEY and CDR2 SVGAGI. The CDR3 is 13 residues long. V dropped 1 base and J dropped 6 bases, with 10 bases sitting between them. The data were produced by immunoSEQ multiplex PCR, yet TCRdb's version contains in-frame clones alone and is incomplete. The sample yields fewer than 200,000 clones, approximately 92% seen once. This sample was included in a study of T cell responses to AZD1222 COVID-19 vaccine. The V call is TRBV6-5, the J call TRBJ2-7; TRBD1 might be the D (6 bases). The material sequenced was peripheral blood, taken on day 0 of AZD1222 vaccination. This clonotype was sampled from an adult in good health. This CDR3 is CASSYYRAAEQYF. The CDR3 coding sequence is TGTGCCAGCAGTTACTACAGGGCGGCCGAGCAGTACTTC.